One sample yielded the 24 T cell receptor beta chains listed below, sequenced in a study of shared clonotypes between healthy human individuals. Using immunoSEQ multiplex PCR, the repertoire was profiled, and TCRdb retains in-frame clones only, with some absent. The data contain millions of clones, around nine tenths of them singletons. The specimen sequenced was naive CD4+ T cells sorted from blood. The subset here: CD45RA+ positively selected. These receptors came from a man between 18 and 29 years old in good health.

The chain joins TRBV28 to TRBJ1-3, with D tentatively TRBD1 (6 bases). The V end was cut by 2 bases, the J end by 0 bases, with 17 bases between. The germline CDR1 and CDR2 sequences are MDHEN and SYDVKM. There are 18 residues in the CDR3. The CDR3 protein is CASSLPRWGAGSGNTIYF. CDR3 bases: TGTGCCAGCAGTTTACCCCGTTGGGGGGCCGGCTCTGGAAACACCATATATTTT.

The CDR3 bases are TGTGCCAGCTCACCAATGGCCAACAATCAGCCCCAGCATTTT. Translating it yields CASSPMANNQPQHF. This chain connects TRBV18 to TRBJ1-5, with D unclear. Germline V gene data show CDR1 as KGHSH and CDR2 as LQKENI. This CDR3 region has 14 residues. V was clipped by 2 bases and J by 3 bases, with 8 bases between them.

A word on this clone: This CDR3 is also generated by other DNA sequences in the sample. The CDR3 DNA reads TGCGCCAGCAGCAGGAGCGGGGGATACAATGAGCAGTTCTTC. Translated, it gives CASSRSGGYNEQFF. The rearrangement links TRBV5-1 to TRBJ2-1, with TRBD2 identical over 8 bases. Germline V gene sequence: CDR1 SGHRS, CDR2 YFSETQ. V dropped 4 bases and J dropped 4; count of bases not matched to a gene: 4. This CDR3 is 14 amino acids long.

The gene calls are TRBV6-1 and TRBJ1-1; D unclear. The CDR3 is 14 amino acids. Trimming cost V 10 bases and J 0 bases, with 15 bases left between them. Germline loops: CDR1 MNHNS, CDR2 SASEGT. The chain's CDR3 is CATSRAQMNTEAFF. DNA for the CDR3: TGTGCCACCTCACGGGCACAAATGAACACTGAAGCTTTCTTT.

The chain has TRBV6-6 and TRBJ2-7, with a tentative D call TRBD1 (7 bases). Germline values: CDR1 MNHNY, CDR2 SVGAGI (reference sequence). Trimming left V 6 bases short and J 2 bases short, with 17 bases between. CDR3 length: 15 residues. The CDR3 coding sequence is TGTGCCAGCAGGAAAGGGGGCGGGGAGGCCTACGAGCAGTACTTC. Translation gives CASRKGGGEAYEQYF.

The chain carries TRBV30 and TRBJ1-6; a weak D match, TRBD1 (5 bases). CDR1 and CDR2 (germline): GTSNPN, SVGIG (reference sequence). Trimming took off 4 bases at V and 3 bases at J, with 13 bases between the two ends. The CDR3 runs to 15 residues. The CDR3 sequence: CAWKDVGLYNSPLHF. CDR3 nucleotide sequence: TGTGCCTGGAAGGACGTGGGGCTCTATAATTCACCCCTCCACTTT.

The chain couples TRBV10-3 to TRBJ1-2; TRBD1 agrees at 8 bases. CDR3 length: 18 amino acids. Per germline, CDR1 ENHRY and CDR2 SYGVKD. J was trimmed by 0 bases and V by 0 bases; bases with no gene match: 9. The CDR3 loop is CAISESKDRAPPNYGYTF. CDR3 bases: TGTGCCATCAGTGAGTCGAAGGACAGGGCCCCGCCTAACTATGGCTACACCTTC.

The chain employs TRBV7-9 and TRBJ2-5, with TRBD1 matching over 7 bases. Germline CDR1 reads SEHNR; CDR2 reads FQNEAQ (reference sequence). The CDR3 consists of 14 residues. After removal of 3 bases from V and 3 bases from J, the junction contained 4 bases not matched to a gene. DNA of the CDR3: TGTGCCAGCAGCTTGACAGGGATGGAAGAGACCCAGTACTTC. Translating gives CASSLTGMEETQYF. The complete variable domain, with remaining parts taken from reference TRBV7-9 and TRBJ2-5, reads DTGVSQNPRHKITKRGQNVTFRCDPISEHNRLYWYRQTLGQGPEFLTYFQNEAQLEKSRLLSDRFSAERPKGSFSTLEIQRTEQGDSAMYLCASSLTGMEETQYFGPGTRLLVL.

V usage is TRBV6-1 and J usage is TRBJ2-7; weak D call: TRBD1 (6 bases). Per the germline V gene, CDR1 is MNHNS and CDR2 is SASEGT. Trimming left V 3 bases short and J 6 bases short, with 15 bases between. The CDR3 extends over 14 amino acids. For the CDR3, the DNA is TGTGCCAGCAGTGATATGTCAGGGGCATCCGAGCAGTACTTC. Translating gives CASSDMSGASEQYF.

This sequence joins TRBV4-2 and TRBJ1-6; D possibly corresponds to TRBD1 (5 bases). The CDR3 length is 15 residues. The V end was cut by 0 bases, the J end by 8 bases, with 11 bases between. Germline lookup yields CDR1 LGHNA and CDR2 YNFKEQ. The CDR3 coding sequence is TGTGCCAGCAGCCAAGATGAGGGGATTGATTCACCCCTCCACTTT. Translated, it gives CASSQDEGIDSPLHF.

On this clone itself: The same CDR3 is also encoded by other DNA sequences in this sample. The chain joins TRBV20-1 to TRBJ2-3, with D unclear. Germline CDR1 and CDR2: DFQATT and SNEGSKA (reference sequence). Deletions cut 6 bases from V and 1 base from J, with 5 bases between. There are 11 residues in the CDR3. CDR3: CSAEGTDTQYF. CDR3 DNA sequence: TGCAGTGCAGAGGGCACAGATACGCAGTATTTT.

This clone was detected once. The chain recombines TRBV2 with TRBJ1-1; TRBD1 matches 10 bases. V trimming: 6 bases; J trimming: 1 base; junction bases outside the gene matches: 8. The CDR3 covers 16 residues. The germline CDR1 and CDR2 sequences are SNHLY and FYNNEI. In nucleotides, the CDR3 is TGTGCCAGCAGAAGACAGGGGGCGACCGCGAACACTGAAGCTTTCTTT. It specifies CASRRQGATANTEAFF.

V gene TRBV4-1 combines with J gene TRBJ2-7; 9 nucleotides agree with TRBD2. CDR3 size: 15 residues. With 0 bases clipped from V and 3 bases from J, the junction kept 3 bases outside the gene matches. Germline assignment: CDR1 MGHRA and CDR2 YSYEKL. The CDR3, as DNA: TGCGCCAGCAGCCAAGATGAGACTAGCGGCTACGAGCAGTACTTC. Amino acid sequence: CASSQDETSGYEQYF.

The chain couples TRBV19 to TRBJ2-7, with 11 bases lining up with TRBD1. V was pared by 8 bases and J by 7 bases, with 4 bases of the junction left unmatched. CDR1 is LNHDA, CDR2 SQIVND, per germline (reference sequence). CDR3 length equals 12 residues. CDR3 in amino acids: CASRTGGSEQYF. CDR3 in DNA: TGTGCCAGTCGGACAGGGGGCTCAGAGCAGTACTTC.

There are a few counts of this clone. The sample has other DNA sequences that encode this CDR3 too. The chain joins TRBV7-2 to TRBJ2-7; possibly TRBD1 for D (5 bases). Deletions cut 0 bases from V and 2 bases from J, with 5 bases between. Germline V gene data show CDR1 as SGHTA and CDR2 as FQGNSA. The CDR3 totals 13 residues. The CDR3 here is CASSLAGAYEQYF. CDR3 in DNA: TGTGCCAGCAGCTTAGCAGGGGCCTACGAGCAGTACTTC.

J is TRBJ1-3 and V is TRBV12-5, with 7 bases aligning to TRBD1. CDR3 length equals 17 residues. Germline CDR1 reads LGHNT; CDR2 reads FRNRAP. The J segment lost 1 base and the V segment lost 1 base, leaving 7 bases of the junction unmatched. The CDR3 region has the DNA TGTGCTAGTGGTTTGGGAACTAAACAGGGGTCTGGAAACACCATATATTTT. This gives the protein CASGLGTKQGSGNTIYF.

This chain joins TRBV27 and TRBJ2-3; 10 bases fit TRBD2. The CDR3 contains 15 residues. The germline V gene encodes CDR1 MNHEY and CDR2 SMNVEV (reference sequence). Unmatched junction bases numbered 7, after V lost 3 bases and J lost 7 bases. Here the CDR3 reads CASSLDSGGIYTQYF. The CDR3 DNA reads as TGTGCCAGCAGTTTGGATAGCGGGGGGATTTATACGCAGTATTTT.

The V call is TRBV6-5, the J call TRBJ1-1, with D tentatively TRBD1 (5 bases). The CDR3 contains 14 residues. The V end lost 7 bases, the J end lost 5 bases, and 17 bases lay between the germline ends. CDR1 is MNHEY and CDR2 is SVGAGI in the germline V gene. The CDR3 sequence is CASTSPGGGTEAFF. The CDR3 DNA sequence: TGTGCCAGCACCTCCCCGGGGGGAGGGACTGAAGCTTTCTTT.

The chain recombines TRBV15 with TRBJ1-4, with TRBD1 as a possible D gene (5 bases). Germline loops: CDR1 LNHNV, CDR2 YYDKDF (reference sequence). The ends were cut back, 1 base at V and 7 bases at J, with 22 bases in the middle. The CDR3 extends over 18 amino acids. CDR3 residues: CATSRGFGGLSRSEKLFF. DNA of the CDR3: TGTGCCACCAGCAGAGGGTTCGGGGGTCTCTCCAGAAGTGAAAAACTGTTTTTT. Filled out from reference TRBV15 and TRBJ1-4, the complete variable domain reads DAMVIQNPRYQVTQFGKPVTLSCSQTLNHNVMYWYQQKSSQAPKLLFHYYDKDFNNEADTPDNFQSRRPNTSFCFLDIRSPGLGDTAMYLCATSRGFGGLSRSEKLFFGSGTQLSVL.

The V call is TRBV5-8, the J call TRBJ2-7; 10 positions match TRBD2. Germline CDR1 and CDR2: SGHTS and YDEGEE. The CDR3 loop spans 14 amino acids. V lost 7 bases, J lost 2 bases, and 6 bases stayed unmatched. The CDR3 spells CASLAGGQTYEQYF. CDR3 DNA: TGTGCCAGCTTAGCGGGGGGCCAAACCTACGAGCAGTACTTC.

The gene calls are TRBV5-1 and TRBJ1-2; 9 bases fit TRBD1. CDR1 is SGHRS and CDR2 is YFSETQ in the germline V gene. CDR3 length equals 14 residues. V trimming: 1 base; J trimming: 6 bases; junction bases outside the gene matches: 4. DNA for the CDR3: TGCGCCAGCAGCTTGTGGGGACAGGGAGATGGCTACACCTTC. Its protein product is CASSLWGQGDGYTF.

The chain is built from TRBV5-1 and TRBJ2-1, with unresolved D. Germline V gene lookup returns CDR1 SGHRS and CDR2 YFSETQ. This CDR3 comprises 15 residues. The germline V and J ends were trimmed by 5 bases and 0 bases, with 12 bases remaining between them. Here the CDR3 reads CASSTAPSSYNEQFF. CDR3 DNA sequence: TGCGCCAGCAGTACCGCGCCGAGCTCCTACAATGAGCAGTTCTTC.

This chain uses TRBV2 with TRBJ2-2; D gene ambiguous. The CDR3 runs to 13 residues. Trimming cost V 1 base and J 6 bases, with 6 bases left between them. Germline CDR1 is SNHLY and CDR2 is FYNNEI. CDR3 sequence: CASSEEGSGELFF. The DNA for the CDR3 is TGTGCCAGCAGTGAAGAAGGGTCCGGGGAGCTGTTTTTT.

J is TRBJ1-2 and V is TRBV5-5, with D perhaps matching TRBD1 (5 bases). CDR1 and CDR2 from the germline V gene are SGHKS and YYEKEE (reference sequence). There are 15 residues in the CDR3. Trimming removed 0 bases at V and 1 base at J, with 10 bases between. This CDR3 is CASSLGGDGNYGYTF. CDR3 DNA sequence: TGTGCCAGCAGCTTGGGAGGGGACGGTAACTATGGCTACACCTTC.